This T cell receptor beta chain originates from a study of T cell responses to AZD1222 COVID-19 vaccine. Clones were sequenced by immunoSEQ multiplex PCR, and TCRdb holds only the in-frame ones, with some missing. The sample carries some 96,000 clones, 87% recorded once. V was pared by 3 bases and J by 6 bases, with 9 bases between. The CDR3 runs to 12 residues. Note on this clone: Its antigen remains unidentified.

Study-wide results and caveats: All repertoire sampling was performed exclusively after the peak T cell response.

The receptor comes from an adult in good health. This chain joins TRBV12-3 or TRBV12-4 and TRBJ2-7, with D uncertain. Sample: peripheral blood, taken on day 0 of AZD1222 vaccination. The CDR3 DNA sequence: TGTGCCAGCAGTTTTGGCCGAACCGAGCAGTACTTC. Its translation is CASSFGRTEQYF.